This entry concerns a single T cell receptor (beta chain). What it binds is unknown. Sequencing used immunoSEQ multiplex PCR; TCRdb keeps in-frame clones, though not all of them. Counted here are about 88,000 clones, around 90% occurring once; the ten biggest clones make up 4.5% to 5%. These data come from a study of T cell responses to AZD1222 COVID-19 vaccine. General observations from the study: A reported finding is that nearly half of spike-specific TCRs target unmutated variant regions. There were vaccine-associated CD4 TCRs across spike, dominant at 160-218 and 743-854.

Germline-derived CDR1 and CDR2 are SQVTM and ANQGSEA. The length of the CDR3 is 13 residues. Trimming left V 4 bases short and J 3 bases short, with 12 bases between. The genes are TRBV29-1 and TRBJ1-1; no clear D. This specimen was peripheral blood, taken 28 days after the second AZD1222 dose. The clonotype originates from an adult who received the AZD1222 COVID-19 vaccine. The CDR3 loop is CSVVVAADTEAFF. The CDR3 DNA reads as TGCAGCGTTGTCGTGGCAGCCGACACTGAAGCTTTCTTT.